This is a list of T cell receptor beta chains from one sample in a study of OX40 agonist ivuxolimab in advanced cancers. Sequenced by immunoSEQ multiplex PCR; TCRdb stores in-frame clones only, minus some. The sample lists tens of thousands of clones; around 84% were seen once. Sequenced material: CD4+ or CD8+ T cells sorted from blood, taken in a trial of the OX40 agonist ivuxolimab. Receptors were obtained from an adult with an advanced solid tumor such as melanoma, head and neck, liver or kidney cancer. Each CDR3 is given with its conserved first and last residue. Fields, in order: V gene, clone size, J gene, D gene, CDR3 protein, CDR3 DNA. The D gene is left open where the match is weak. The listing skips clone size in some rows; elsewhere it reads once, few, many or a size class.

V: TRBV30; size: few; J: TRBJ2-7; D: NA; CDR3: CAWSVERRYEQYF; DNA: TGTGCCTGGAGTGTTGAGAGGCGGTACGAGCAGTACTTC
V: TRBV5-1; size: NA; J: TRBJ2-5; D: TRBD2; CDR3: CASSSFASGDETQYF; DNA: TGCGCCAGCAGCTCTTTCGCTAGCGGGGACGAGACCCAGTACTTC
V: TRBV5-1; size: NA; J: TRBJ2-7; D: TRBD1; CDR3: CASSPGQGIYEQYF; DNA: TGCGCCAGCAGCCCGGGACAGGGAATCTACGAGCAGTACTTC
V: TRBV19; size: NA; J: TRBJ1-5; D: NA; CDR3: CASRQGFEGPQHF; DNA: TGTGCCAGTAGACAGGGATTCGAGGGGCCCCAGCATTTT
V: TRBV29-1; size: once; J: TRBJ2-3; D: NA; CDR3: CSVEPGSTDTQYF; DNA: TGCAGCGTTGAACCTGGTTCCACAGATACGCAGTATTTT
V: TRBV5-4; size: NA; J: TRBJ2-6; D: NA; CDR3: CASSFGGRSSGANVLTF; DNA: TGTGCCAGCAGCTTTGGGGGAAGAAGCTCTGGGGCCAACGTCCTGACTTTC
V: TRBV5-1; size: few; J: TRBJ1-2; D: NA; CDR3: CASSLEVGPANYGYTF; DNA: TGCGCCAGCAGCTTGGAAGTAGGACCAGCTAACTATGGCTACACCTTC
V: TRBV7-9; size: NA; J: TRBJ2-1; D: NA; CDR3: CASDRSGGSYNEQFF; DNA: TGTGCCAGCGACCGTTCTGGCGGCTCCTACAATGAGCAGTTCTTC
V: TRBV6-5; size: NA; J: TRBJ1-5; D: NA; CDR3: CASREGSQPQHF; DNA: TGTGCCAGCAGGGAGGGATCGCAGCCCCAGCATTTT
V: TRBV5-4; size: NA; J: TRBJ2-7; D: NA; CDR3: CASSQDYSSYEQYF; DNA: TGTGCCAGCAGCCAAGATTACAGCTCCTACGAGCAGTACTTC
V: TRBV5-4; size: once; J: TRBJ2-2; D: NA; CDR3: CASSREGELFF; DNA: TGTGCCAGCAGCCGTGAGGGGGAGCTGTTTTTT
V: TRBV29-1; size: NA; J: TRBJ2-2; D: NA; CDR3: CSVTTDRRRSFF; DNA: TGCAGCGTGACAACGGACCGGAGACGGTCGTTTTTT
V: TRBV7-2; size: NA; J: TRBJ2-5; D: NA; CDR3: CASSLQGYQETQYF; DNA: TGTGCCAGCAGCTTACAGGGGTACCAAGAGACCCAGTACTTC
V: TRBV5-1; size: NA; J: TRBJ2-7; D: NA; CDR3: CASSTGRAEPDEQYF; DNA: TGCGCCAGCAGCACCGGACGCGCCGAGCCGGACGAGCAGTACTTC
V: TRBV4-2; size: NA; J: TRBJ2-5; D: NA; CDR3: CASSQQGYQETQYF; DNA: TGTGCCAGCAGCCAACAGGGCTACCAAGAGACCCAGTACTTC
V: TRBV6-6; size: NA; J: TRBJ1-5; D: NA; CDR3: CASSYFGGTGNQPQHF; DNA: TGTGCCAGCAGTTACTTCGGGGGAACGGGCAATCAGCCCCAGCATTTT
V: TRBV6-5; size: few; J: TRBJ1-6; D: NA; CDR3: CASRDYDSPLHF; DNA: TGTGCCAGCAGGGACTACGATTCACCCCTCCACTTT
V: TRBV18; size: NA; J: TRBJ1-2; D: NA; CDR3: CASSPEGPGASANYGYTF; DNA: TGTGCCAGCTCACCAGAAGGGCCGGGGGCCTCAGCTAACTATGGCTACACCTTC
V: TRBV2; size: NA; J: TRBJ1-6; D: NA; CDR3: CASSSTGPLNSPLHF; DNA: TGTGCCAGCAGTTCTACGGGACCCCTTAATTCACCCCTCCACTTT
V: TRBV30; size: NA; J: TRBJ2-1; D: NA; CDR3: CAWRDRPEQFF; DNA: TGTGCCTGGAGGGACCGCCCGGAGCAGTTCTTC
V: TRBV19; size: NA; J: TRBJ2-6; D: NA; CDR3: CASSRGSGANVLTF; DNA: TGTGCCAGTAGTCGGGGAAGTGGGGCCAACGTCCTGACTTTC
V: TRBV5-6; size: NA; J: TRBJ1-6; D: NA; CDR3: CASSLAQNNSPLHF; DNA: TGTGCCAGCAGCTTGGCTCAGAATAATTCACCCCTCCACTTT
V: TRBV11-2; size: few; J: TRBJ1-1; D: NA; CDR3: CASSLNGLEAFF; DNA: TGTGCCAGCAGCTTAAACGGCCTCGAAGCTTTCTTT
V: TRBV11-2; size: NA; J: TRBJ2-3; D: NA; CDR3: CASSGKSKSTDTQYF; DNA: TGTGCCAGCAGCGGAAAGTCTAAAAGCACAGATACGCAGTATTTT
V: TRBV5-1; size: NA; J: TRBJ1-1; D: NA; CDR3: CASSMDGGTEAFF; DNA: TGCGCCAGCAGTATGGACGGGGGAACTGAAGCTTTCTTT
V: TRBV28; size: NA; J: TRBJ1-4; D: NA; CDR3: CASSRPGPTNEKLFF; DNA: TGTGCCAGCAGTCGGCCCGGTCCAACTAATGAAAAACTGTTTTTT
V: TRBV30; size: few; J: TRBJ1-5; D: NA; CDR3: CASRDGGSDSNQPQHF; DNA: TGTGCCTCCCGGGACGGGGGATCGGATAGCAATCAGCCCCAGCATTTT
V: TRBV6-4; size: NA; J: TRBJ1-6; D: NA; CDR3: CASSEVSGSPLHF; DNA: TGTGCCAGCAGTGAGGTATCGGGATCACCCCTCCACTTT
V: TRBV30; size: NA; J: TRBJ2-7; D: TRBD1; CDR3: CAWSGQGVSEQYF; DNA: TGTGCCTGGAGCGGACAGGGGGTAAGCGAGCAGTACTTC
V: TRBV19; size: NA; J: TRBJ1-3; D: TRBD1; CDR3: CASSTTGPSGNTIYF; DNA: TGTGCCAGTAGTACGACAGGGCCCTCTGGAAACACCATATATTTT
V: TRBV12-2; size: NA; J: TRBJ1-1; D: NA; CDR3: CASRFSRLNTEAFF; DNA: TGTGCAAGTCGCTTCAGCCGGTTGAACACTGAAGCTTTCTTT
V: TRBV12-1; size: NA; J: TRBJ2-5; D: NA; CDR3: CASSFPYGLAGGQQETQYF; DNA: TGTGCCAGCAGCTTTCCCTACGGACTAGCGGGGGGTCAGCAAGAGACCCAGTACTTC
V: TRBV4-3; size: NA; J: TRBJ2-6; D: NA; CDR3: CASSQDAGQSSGANVLTF; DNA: TGCGCCAGCAGCCAAGATGCAGGCCAAAGCTCTGGGGCCAACGTCCTGACTTTC
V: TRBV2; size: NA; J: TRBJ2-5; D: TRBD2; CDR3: CASSERTVQRGGVTQYF; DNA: TGTGCCAGCAGTGAGAGAACTGTCCAGCGGGGGGGCGTGACCCAGTACTTC
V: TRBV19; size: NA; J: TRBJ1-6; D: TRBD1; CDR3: CASGTAVNSPLHF; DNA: TGTGCCAGCGGGACAGCGGTTAATTCACCCCTCCACTTT
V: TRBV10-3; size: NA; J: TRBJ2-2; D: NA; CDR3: CAISVLDGGELFF; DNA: TGTGCCATCAGTGTATTAGATGGCGGGGAGCTGTTTTTT
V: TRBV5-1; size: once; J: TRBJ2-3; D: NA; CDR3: CASSLTVTDTQYF; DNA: TGCGCCAGCAGCTTGACAGTAACAGATACGCAGTATTTT
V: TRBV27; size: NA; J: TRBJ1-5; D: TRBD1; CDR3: CASSRGQGYQPQHF; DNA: TGTGCCAGCAGTCGCGGACAGGGCTATCAGCCCCAGCATTTT
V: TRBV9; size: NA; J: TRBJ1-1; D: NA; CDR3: CASSASGADTEAFF; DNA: TGTGCCAGCAGCGCATCGGGGGCCGACACTGAAGCTTTCTTT
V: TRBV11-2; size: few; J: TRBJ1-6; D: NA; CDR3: CASSLGAFNSPLHF; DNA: TGTGCCAGCAGCTTAGGGGCATTTAATTCACCCCTCCACTTT
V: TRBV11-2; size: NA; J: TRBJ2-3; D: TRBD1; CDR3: CASSPTGGNRGTDTQYF; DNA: TGTGCCAGCAGCCCGACAGGGGGCAACCGTGGCACAGATACGCAGTATTTT
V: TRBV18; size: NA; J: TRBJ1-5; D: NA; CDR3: CASSLGTVDQPQHF; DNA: TGTGCCAGCTCACTTGGAACGGTGGATCAGCCCCAGCATTTT
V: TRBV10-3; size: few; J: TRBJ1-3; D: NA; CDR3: CAISYGTGNSGNTIYF; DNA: TGTGCCATCAGTTACGGAACAGGGAACTCTGGAAACACCATATATTTT
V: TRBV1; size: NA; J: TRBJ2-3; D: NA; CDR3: CTSSPGLAGSTDTQYF; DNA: TGCACCAGCAGCCCGGGACTAGCGGGGAGCACAGATACGCAGTATTTT
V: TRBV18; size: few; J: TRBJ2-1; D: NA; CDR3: CASSPPTQGNEQFF; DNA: TGTGCCAGCTCACCACCCACGCAGGGGAATGAGCAGTTCTTC
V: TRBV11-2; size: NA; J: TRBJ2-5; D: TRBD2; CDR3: CASSFQSGGLQETQYF; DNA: TGTGCCAGCAGCTTTCAGAGCGGGGGGCTCCAAGAGACCCAGTACTTC
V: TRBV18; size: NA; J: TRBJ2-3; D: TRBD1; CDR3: CASSPTGARDTDTQYF; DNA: TGTGCCAGCTCACCGACAGGGGCCAGAGATACAGATACGCAGTATTTT
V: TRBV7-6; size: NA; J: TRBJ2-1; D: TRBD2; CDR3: CASSQAGGLSSYNEQFF; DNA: TGTGCCAGCAGCCAAGCGGGGGGGTTGAGCTCCTACAATGAGCAGTTCTTC
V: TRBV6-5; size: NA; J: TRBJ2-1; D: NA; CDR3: CASQPTSYNEQFF; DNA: TGTGCCAGCCAACCGACCAGCTACAATGAGCAGTTCTTC
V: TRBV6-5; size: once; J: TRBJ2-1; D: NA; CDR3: CASTPHGGGHNEQFF; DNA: TGTGCCAGCACCCCACACGGTGGCGGGCACAATGAGCAGTTCTTC
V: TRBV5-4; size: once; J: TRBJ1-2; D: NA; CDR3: CASSLPGTGANYGYTF; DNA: TGTGCCAGCAGCTTGCCGGGGACGGGAGCTAACTATGGCTACACCTTC
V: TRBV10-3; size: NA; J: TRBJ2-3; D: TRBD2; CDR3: CAISGLAGSTDTQYF; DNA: TGTGCCATCAGTGGGCTAGCGGGTTCCACAGATACGCAGTATTTT
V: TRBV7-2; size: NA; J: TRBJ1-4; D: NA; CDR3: CASSFEGEKLFF; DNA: TGTGCCAGCAGCTTTGAAGGTGAAAAACTGTTTTTT
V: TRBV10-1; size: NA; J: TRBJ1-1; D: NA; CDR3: CASSESGAYSEAFF; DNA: TGCGCCAGCAGTGAGAGTGGTGCTTACTCTGAAGCTTTCTTT
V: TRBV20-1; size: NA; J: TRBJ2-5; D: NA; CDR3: CSAFRVETQYF; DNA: TGCAGTGCGTTCCGGGTTGAGACCCAGTACTTC
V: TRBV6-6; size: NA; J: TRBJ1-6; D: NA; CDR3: CAGCPGVVGSPLHF; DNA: TGTGCCGGATGCCCCGGGGTAGTAGGTTCACCCCTCCACTTT
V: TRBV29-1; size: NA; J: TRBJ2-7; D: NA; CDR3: CSVDGGAGRYEQYF; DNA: TGCAGCGTTGACGGGGGCGCAGGGAGATACGAGCAGTACTTC